These T cell receptor beta chains were read from a single sample in a study of radiotherapy plus CTLA-4 blockade in lung cancer. Sequencing used immunoSEQ multiplex PCR; TCRdb keeps in-frame clones, though not all of them. In the table there are approximately 47,000 clones, approximately 85% of which are singletons. The sample here was peripheral blood, taken from a patient treated with radiotherapy plus ipilimumab. Receptor source: a human donor with non-small cell lung cancer who had stable disease on radiotherapy plus ipilimumab. Each CDR3 is given with its conserved first and last residue. A D gene is named only where the DNA matches it firmly. Rows give clone size only sometimes, using once, few, many, or a class for an expanded clone.

D	J	V	size	CDR3	DNA
.	TRBJ2-1	TRBV28	.	CASSFWTEFPNEQFF	TGTGCCAGCAGTTTTTGGACTGAATTCCCCAATGAGCAGTTCTTC
TRBD1	TRBJ2-1	TRBV7-9	once	CASSPGQGGQGHNEQFF	TGTGCCAGCAGCCCCGGACAGGGAGGACAGGGGCACAATGAGCAGTTCTTC
TRBD1	TRBJ2-5	TRBV19	.	CASSIFSGQGRETQYF	TGTGCCAGTAGTATTTTTTCGGGACAGGGGCGAGAGACCCAGTACTTC
TRBD2	TRBJ2-7	TRBV27	.	CASSILTAGGPVYEQYF	TGTGCCAGCAGTATACTGACAGCGGGAGGGCCGGTCTACGAGCAGTACTTC
TRBD2	TRBJ2-5	TRBV28	once	CASSWGLAGGSGETQYF	TGTGCCAGCAGTTGGGGACTAGCGGGAGGGTCAGGGGAGACCCAGTACTTC
TRBD2	TRBJ2-7	TRBV30	.	CAWISGSGYEQYF	TGTGCCTGGATTAGCGGGAGTGGCTACGAGCAGTACTTC
TRBD2	TRBJ2-7	TRBV7-2	.	CASSPWTSSYEQYF	TGTGCCAGCAGCCCGTGGACTAGTTCCTACGAGCAGTACTTC
TRBD1	TRBJ2-1	TRBV11-3	.	CASSLGDRLYNEQFF	TGTGCCAGCAGCTTAGGGGACAGACTTTACAATGAGCAGTTCTTC
TRBD1	TRBJ2-5	TRBV19	.	CASSIKGTGGMYGETQYF	TGTGCCAGTAGTATTAAAGGGACAGGGGGGATGTATGGAGAGACCCAGTACTTC
TRBD1	TRBJ1-5	TRBV4-1	.	CASSHSGTGSNQPQHF	TGCGCCAGCAGCCACTCCGGGACAGGGAGCAATCAGCCCCAGCATTTT
TRBD2	TRBJ2-3	TRBV7-9	.	CASSFVSGRGGTDTQYF	TGTGCCAGCAGCTTTGTAAGCGGGAGGGGTGGCACAGATACGCAGTATTTT
.	TRBJ2-7	TRBV25-1	.	CASSDRVVSYEQYF	TGTGCCAGCAGTGACAGGGTGGTTTCCTACGAGCAGTACTTC
TRBD1	TRBJ1-2	TRBV6-1	.	CASSEGGQGADGYTF	TGTGCCAGCAGTGAAGGGGGACAGGGGGCGGATGGCTACACCTTC
.	TRBJ2-7	TRBV21-1	.	CASSKACLDDSYEQYF	TGTGCCAGCAGCAAAGCGTGCCTAGACGATTCCTACGAGCAGTACTTC
.	TRBJ2-3	TRBV28	.	CASSSYGWTESTDTQYF	TGTGCCAGCAGTTCTTATGGGTGGACAGAGAGCACAGATACGCAGTATTTT
TRBD2	TRBJ2-5	TRBV18	.	CASSRGTSGSGTQYF	TGTGCCAGCTCACGTGGGACTAGCGGGAGCGGGACCCAGTACTTC
.	TRBJ1-1	TRBV28	.	CASSLSRYRTEAFF	TGTGCCAGCAGTTTGTCCAGATACCGCACTGAAGCTTTCTTT
.	TRBJ1-5	TRBV6-1	.	CASSSDRYSNQPQHF	TGTGCCAGCAGTTCCGACAGGTATAGCAATCAGCCCCAGCATTTT
.	TRBJ1-2	TRBV4-1	.	CASSQDPPGNRYGYTF	TGCGCCAGCAGCCAAGATCCCCCCGGGAATCGCTATGGCTACACCTTC
TRBD2	TRBJ2-7	TRBV5-1	.	CASSLEAGRGLEQYF	TGCGCCAGCAGCTTGGAGGCGGGGAGGGGCCTCGAGCAGTACTTC
TRBD1	TRBJ2-7	TRBV6-5	.	CASSLGQGYYEQYF	TGTGCCAGCAGTTTAGGACAGGGTTACTACGAGCAGTACTTC
TRBD2	TRBJ2-1	TRBV5-1	.	CASSSALAGGLNEQFF	TGCGCCAGCAGCTCGGCCCTAGCGGGAGGTCTCAATGAGCAGTTCTTC
TRBD2	TRBJ2-1	TRBV7-9	.	CASSKQAGAIKPFF	TGTGCCAGCAGCAAACAAGCGGGAGCCATTAAGCCGTTCTTC
TRBD1	TRBJ2-6	TRBV4-3	.	CASSQENQGAEGANVLTF	TGCGCCAGCAGCCAAGAGAACCAGGGGGCGGAAGGGGCCAACGTCCTGACTTTC
.	TRBJ2-3	TRBV5-1	.	CASSLDGLNTDTQYF	TGCGCCAGCAGCTTGGATGGACTCAACACAGATACGCAGTATTTT
.	TRBJ2-1	TRBV6-5	.	CASSYGRASSYNEQFF	TGTGCCAGCAGTTATGGGCGGGCTAGCTCCTACAATGAGCAGTTCTTC
TRBD1	TRBJ1-2	TRBV28	.	CASSPSAGTGAYGYTF	TGTGCCAGCAGTCCATCCGCCGGGACAGGGGCCTATGGCTACACCTTC
TRBD1	TRBJ1-5	TRBV4-1	once	CASSQDPDREVSF	TGCGCCAGCAGCCAAGATCCGGACAGGGAAGTAAGTTTT
.	TRBJ1-5	TRBV12-5	.	CASGLPTGVGEQWPQHF	TGTGCTAGTGGTTTGCCAACGGGGGTGGGGGAGCAATGGCCCCAGCATTTT
TRBD1	TRBJ1-1	TRBV6-4	few	CASSDGQGASEAFF	TGTGCCAGCAGTGACGGACAGGGGGCTAGTGAAGCTTTCTTT
TRBD1	TRBJ1-1	TRBV5-6	.	CASSLALDRGAGLLEAFF	TGTGCCAGCAGCTTGGCCCTCGACAGGGGGGCCGGGTTGCTTGAAGCTTTCTTT
.	TRBJ1-3	TRBV18	once	CASSPGRFHSGNTIYF	TGTGCCAGCTCACCAGGGAGGTTCCACTCTGGAAACACCATATATTTT
.	TRBJ2-2	TRBV4-1	few	CASKASLNTGELFF	TGCGCCAGCAAGGCTAGTCTGAACACCGGGGAGCTGTTTTTT
.	TRBJ2-7	TRBV25-1	few	CASSVEGLNEQYF	TGTGCCAGCAGTGTGGAAGGACTGAACGAGCAGTACTTC
TRBD2	TRBJ2-1	TRBV7-6	.	CASSSPGTSGMNEQFF	TGTGCCAGCAGCTCGCCCGGGACTAGCGGGATGAATGAGCAGTTCTTC
TRBD2	TRBJ2-3	TRBV29-1	.	CSVVGLAGEEGTDTQYF	TGCAGCGTTGTGGGACTAGCGGGAGAGGAGGGCACAGATACGCAGTATTTT
.	TRBJ2-6	TRBV11-2	.	CASSLGLRGANVLTF	TGTGCCAGCAGCTTAGGCTTGCGGGGGGCCAACGTCCTGACTTTC
.	TRBJ2-5	TRBV7-9	.	CASSSWREQETQYF	TGTGCCAGCAGCTCGTGGAGGGAACAAGAGACCCAGTACTTC
TRBD1	TRBJ2-3	TRBV5-6	.	CASSWQGATDTQYF	TGTGCCAGCAGCTGGCAGGGGGCCACAGATACGCAGTATTTT
TRBD1	TRBJ2-7	TRBV18	.	CASSLDRGRVKSSYEQYF	TGTGCCAGCTCCCTCGACAGGGGACGGGTCAAGAGCTCCTACGAGCAGTACTTC
.	TRBJ2-1	TRBV11-3	few	CASSLQGNEQFF	TGTGCCAGCAGCTTACAGGGGAATGAGCAGTTCTTC
.	TRBJ2-3	TRBV28	.	CASSWVQVKHTQYF	TGTGCCAGCAGTTGGGTCCAGGTCAAACATACGCAGTATTTT
.	TRBJ2-1	TRBV9	.	CASSVEVGVMNEQFF	TGTGCCAGCAGCGTAGAGGTAGGGGTGATGAATGAGCAGTTCTTC
TRBD1	TRBJ2-4	TRBV19	.	CASSPGQANKNIQYF	TGTGCCAGTAGTCCGGGACAGGCCAACAAAAACATTCAGTACTTC
.	TRBJ2-7	TRBV27	.	CASSLARGYEQYF	TGTGCCAGCAGTTTAGCCAGGGGCTACGAGCAGTACTTC
TRBD2	TRBJ2-7	TRBV28	.	CASSSRSGSYEQYF	TGTGCCAGCAGCTCCCGTAGCGGGTCCTACGAGCAGTACTTC
.	TRBJ2-7	TRBV2	once	CASSPVSTSYEQYF	TGCGCCAGCAGCCCCGTATCGACATCCTACGAGCAGTACTTC
.	TRBJ2-7	TRBV10-1	.	CASSAGYEQYF	TGCGCCAGCAGCGCGGGCTACGAGCAGTACTTC
.	TRBJ2-7	TRBV4-3	medium-sized	CASSQDWISFHEQYF	TGCGCCAGCAGCCAAGATTGGATTAGCTTCCACGAGCAGTACTTC
.	TRBJ2-1	TRBV2	once	CASSVRGNEQFF	TGTGCCAGCAGTGTAAGGGGCAATGAGCAGTTCTTC
.	TRBJ2-3	TRBV29-1	.	CSVEVRGLGTDTQYF	TGCAGCGTTGAAGTTCGTGGGCTCGGCACAGATACGCAGTATTTT
.	TRBJ1-3	TRBV4-1	.	CASSQAAGGTIYF	TGCGCCAGCAGCCAAGCTGCTGGAGGCACCATATATTTT